This T cell receptor beta chain was obtained from a study of regulatory T cells in long-lasting Graves disease. Study-wide points: TRBV28, TRBJ1-2 and TRBJ2-5 were favored in persistent disease. Possibly, too few samples lowered accuracy.

There are many counts of this clonotype. Its antigen is undetermined. Investigators prepared the TCR beta libraries by applying iRepertoire HTBI primers and Arm-PCR of CDR3 regions. TCRdb ran MiXCR on the multiplex PCR reads and lists one entry per CDR3 protein. Of 380,000 or so distinct CDR3 sequences listed, around 15% were seen once; the top ten hold 20% to 25%. Time point here: newly diagnosed GD, antithyroid drugs for less than 3 months. Following extraction of RNA from PBMCs, that RNA was used to make the TCR library. Germline lookup yields CDR1 SEHNR and CDR2 FQNEAQ (reference sequence). CDR3 length: 21 amino acids. V was clipped by 4 bases and J by 2 bases; unmatched bases: 19. This same sample was also part of a study on T cells in Graves' hyperthyroidism and ophthalmopathy. That study adds: The TCR CDR3 was amplified in a first-round RT-PCR using the HTBI primer set. Most thyroid-expanded clonotypes above 0.001 were also found in blood.

The chain links TRBV7-9 to TRBJ2-3; 12 bases line up with TRBD2. The TCR originated in a woman aged 18-35 years with Graves disease. The source material was peripheral blood mononuclear cells (PBMCs), sampled at new diagnosis, from a patient treated with antithyroid drugs. The CDR3, as DNA: TGTGCCAGCAGCTCCCCCCCTTCTACCGGGACTAGCGGGTTCGTCACAGATACGCAGTATTTT. It translates to CASSSPPSTGTSGFVTDTQYF.